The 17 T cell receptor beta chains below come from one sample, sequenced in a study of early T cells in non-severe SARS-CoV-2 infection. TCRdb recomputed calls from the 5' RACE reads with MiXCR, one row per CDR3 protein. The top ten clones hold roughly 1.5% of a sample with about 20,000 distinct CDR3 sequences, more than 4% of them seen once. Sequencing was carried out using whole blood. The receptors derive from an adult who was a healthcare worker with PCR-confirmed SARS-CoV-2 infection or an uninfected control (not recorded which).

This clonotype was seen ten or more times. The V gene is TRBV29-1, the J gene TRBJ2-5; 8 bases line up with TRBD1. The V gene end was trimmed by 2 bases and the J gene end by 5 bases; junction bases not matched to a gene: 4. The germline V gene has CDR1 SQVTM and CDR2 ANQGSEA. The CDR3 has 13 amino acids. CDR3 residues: CSVEQGATETQYF. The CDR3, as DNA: TGCAGCGTTGAACAGGGGGCGACGGAGACCCAGTACTTC.

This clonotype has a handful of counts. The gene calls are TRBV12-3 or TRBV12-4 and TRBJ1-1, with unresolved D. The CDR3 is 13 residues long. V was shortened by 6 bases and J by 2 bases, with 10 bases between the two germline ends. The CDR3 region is CASSLTVNTEAFF. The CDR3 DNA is TGTGCCAGCAGCCTAACAGTTAACACTGAAGCTTTCTTT.

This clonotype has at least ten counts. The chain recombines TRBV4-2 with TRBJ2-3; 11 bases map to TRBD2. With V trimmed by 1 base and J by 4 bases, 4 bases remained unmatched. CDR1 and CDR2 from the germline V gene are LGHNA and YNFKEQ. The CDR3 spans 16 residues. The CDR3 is CASSQGLAGGSDTQYF. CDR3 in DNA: TGTGCCAGCAGCCAAGGGCTAGCGGGGGGATCAGATACGCAGTATTTT.

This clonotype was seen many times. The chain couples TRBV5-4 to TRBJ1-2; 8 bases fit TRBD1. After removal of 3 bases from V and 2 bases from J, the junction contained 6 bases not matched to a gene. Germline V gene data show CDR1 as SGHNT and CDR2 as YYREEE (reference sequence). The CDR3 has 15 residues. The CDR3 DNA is TGTGCCAGCAGCTCAGGACAGGGCAGGAACTATGGCTACACCTTC. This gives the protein CASSSGQGRNYGYTF.

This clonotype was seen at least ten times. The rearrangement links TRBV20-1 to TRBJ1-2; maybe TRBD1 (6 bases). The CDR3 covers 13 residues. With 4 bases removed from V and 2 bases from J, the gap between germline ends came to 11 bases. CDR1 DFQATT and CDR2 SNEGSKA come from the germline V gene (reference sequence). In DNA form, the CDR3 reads TGCAGTGCTAATAATCAGGGGAACTATGGCTACACCTTC. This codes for CSANNQGNYGYTF.

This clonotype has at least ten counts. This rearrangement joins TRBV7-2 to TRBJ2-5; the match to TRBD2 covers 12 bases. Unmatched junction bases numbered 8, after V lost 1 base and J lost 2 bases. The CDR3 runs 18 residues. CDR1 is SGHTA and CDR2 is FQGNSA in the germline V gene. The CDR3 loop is CASSLGSGTSGRQETQYF. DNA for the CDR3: TGTGCCAGCAGCTTAGGGTCGGGGACTAGCGGGCGACAAGAGACCCAGTACTTC.

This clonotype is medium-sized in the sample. The CDR3 reads CASSLEAGGLSSYEQYF. For the CDR3, the DNA is TGTGCCAGCAGCTTAGAAGCGGGGGGTTTAAGCTCCTACGAGCAGTACTTC. V usage is TRBV7-2 and J usage is TRBJ2-7; 9 positions match TRBD2. Trimming removed 1 base from V and 0 bases from J; junction bases left unmatched: 7. The CDR3 spans 17 residues. Per the germline V gene, CDR1 is SGHTA and CDR2 is FQGNSA.

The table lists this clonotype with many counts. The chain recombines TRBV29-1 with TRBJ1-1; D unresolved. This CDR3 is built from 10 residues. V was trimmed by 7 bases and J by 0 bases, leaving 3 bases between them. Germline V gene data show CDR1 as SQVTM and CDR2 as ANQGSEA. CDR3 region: CSALNTEAFF. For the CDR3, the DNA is TGCAGCGCACTGAACACTGAAGCTTTCTTT. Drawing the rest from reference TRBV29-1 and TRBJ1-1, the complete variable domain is SAVISQKPSRDICQRGTSLTIQCQVDSQVTMMFWYRQQPGQSLTLIATANQGSEATYESGFVIDKFPISRPNLTFSTLTVSNMSPEDSSIYLCSALNTEAFFGQGTRLTVV.

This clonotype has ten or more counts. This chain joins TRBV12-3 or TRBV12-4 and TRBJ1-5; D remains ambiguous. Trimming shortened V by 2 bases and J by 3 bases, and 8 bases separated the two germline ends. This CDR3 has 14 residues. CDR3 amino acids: CASSLRGYNQPQHF. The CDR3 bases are TGTGCCAGCAGTTTACGAGGGTACAATCAGCCCCAGCATTTT.

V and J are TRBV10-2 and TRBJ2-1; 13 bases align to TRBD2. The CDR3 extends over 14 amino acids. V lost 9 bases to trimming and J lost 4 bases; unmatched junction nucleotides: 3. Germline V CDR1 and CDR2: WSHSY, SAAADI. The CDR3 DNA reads TGCGCCAGTAGACTAGCGGGGGGTTACAATGAGCAGTTCTTC. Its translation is CASRLAGGYNEQFF.

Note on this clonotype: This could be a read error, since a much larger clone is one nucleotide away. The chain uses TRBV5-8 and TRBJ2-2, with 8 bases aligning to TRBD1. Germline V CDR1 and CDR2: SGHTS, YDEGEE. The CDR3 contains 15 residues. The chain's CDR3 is CTSSFRTGLAGELFF. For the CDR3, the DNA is TGTACCAGCAGCTTTAGGACAGGGTTGGCCGGGGAGCTGTTTTTT.

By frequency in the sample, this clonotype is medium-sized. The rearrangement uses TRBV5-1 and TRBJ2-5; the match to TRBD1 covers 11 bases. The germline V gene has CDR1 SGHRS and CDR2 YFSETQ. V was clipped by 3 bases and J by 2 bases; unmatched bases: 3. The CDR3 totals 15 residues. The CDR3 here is CASSSGDRGQETQYF. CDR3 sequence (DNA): TGCGCCAGCAGCTCAGGGGACAGGGGGCAAGAGACCCAGTACTTC.

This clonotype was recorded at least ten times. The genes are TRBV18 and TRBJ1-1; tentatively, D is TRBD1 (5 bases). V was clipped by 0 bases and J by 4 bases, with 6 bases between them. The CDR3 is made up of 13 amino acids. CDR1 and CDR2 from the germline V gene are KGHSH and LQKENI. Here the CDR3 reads CASSPPGATEAFF. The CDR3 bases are TGTGCCAGCTCACCACCCGGGGCCACTGAAGCTTTCTTT.

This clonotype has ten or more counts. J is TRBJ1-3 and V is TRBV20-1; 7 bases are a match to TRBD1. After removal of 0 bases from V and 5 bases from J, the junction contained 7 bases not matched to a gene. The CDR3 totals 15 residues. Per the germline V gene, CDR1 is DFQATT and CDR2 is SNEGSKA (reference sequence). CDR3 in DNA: TGCAGTGCTAGAGAGGCAGGGGGTATCAGAAACACCATATATTTT. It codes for CSAREAGGIRNTIYF.

CDR3 loop: CSARGWTDTQYF. Here the CDR3 DNA reads TGCAGTGCTCGGGGCTGGACAGATACGCAGTATTTT. The chain joins TRBV20-1 to TRBJ2-3, with D possibly called TRBD1 or TRBD2 (5 bases each). Germline V CDR1 and CDR2: DFQATT, SNEGSKA (reference sequence). Trimming removed 5 bases from V and 3 bases from J, with 9 bases in between. The CDR3 sequence is 12 residues long.

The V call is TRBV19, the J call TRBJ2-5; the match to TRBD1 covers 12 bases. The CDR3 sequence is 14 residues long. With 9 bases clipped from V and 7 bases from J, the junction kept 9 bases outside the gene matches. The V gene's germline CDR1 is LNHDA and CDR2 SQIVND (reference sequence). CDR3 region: CASKPGQGAWTQYF. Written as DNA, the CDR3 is TGTGCCAGCAAACCGGGACAGGGGGCATGGACCCAGTACTTC.

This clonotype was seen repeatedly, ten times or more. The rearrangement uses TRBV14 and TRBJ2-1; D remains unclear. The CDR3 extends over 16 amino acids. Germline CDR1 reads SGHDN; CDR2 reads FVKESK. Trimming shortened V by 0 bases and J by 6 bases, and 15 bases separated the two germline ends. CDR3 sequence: CASSQDLGLWRNEQFF. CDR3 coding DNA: TGTGCCAGCAGCCAAGATTTAGGATTGTGGCGCAATGAGCAGTTCTTC.